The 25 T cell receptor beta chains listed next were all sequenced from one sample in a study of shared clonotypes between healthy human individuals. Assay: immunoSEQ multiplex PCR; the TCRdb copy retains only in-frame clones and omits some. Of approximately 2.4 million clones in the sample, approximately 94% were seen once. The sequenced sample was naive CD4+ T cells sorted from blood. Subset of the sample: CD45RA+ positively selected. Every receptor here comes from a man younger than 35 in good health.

The CDR3 sequence: CASSAGIRETQYF. Written as DNA, the CDR3 is TGTGCCAGCAGTGCAGGGATTCGAGAGACCCAGTACTTC. J is TRBJ2-5 and V is TRBV6-1; D might be TRBD1 (5 bases). Germline assignment: CDR1 MNHNS and CDR2 SASEGT. The V gene lost 4 bases and the J gene lost 4 bases, with 10 bases spanning the gap. CDR3 length equals 13 residues.

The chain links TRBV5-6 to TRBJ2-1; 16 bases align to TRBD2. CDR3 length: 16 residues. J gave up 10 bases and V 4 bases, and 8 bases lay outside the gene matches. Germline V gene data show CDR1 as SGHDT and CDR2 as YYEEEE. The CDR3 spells CASSLGLAGGPGEQFF. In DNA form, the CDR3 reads TGTGCCAGCAGCCTGGGACTAGCGGGGGGGCCGGGAGAGCAGTTCTTC.

CDR3 DNA sequence: TGTGCCAGCACCGGGACTAGCGGGGGCTACGAGCAGTACTTC. Its protein product is CASTGTSGGYEQYF. The chain recombines TRBV11-2 with TRBJ2-7; 14 nucleotides match TRBD2. CDR3 length equals 14 residues. Germline trimming cut 7 bases from V and 3 bases from J; bases unmatched to any gene: 2. Germline CDR1 and CDR2: SGHAT and FQNNGV.

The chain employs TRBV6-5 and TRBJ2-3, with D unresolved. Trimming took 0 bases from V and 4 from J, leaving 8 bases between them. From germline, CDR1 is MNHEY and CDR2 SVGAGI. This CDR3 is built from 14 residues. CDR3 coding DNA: TGTGCCAGCAGTTACTCTCCCCTTGCAGATACGCAGTATTTT. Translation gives CASSYSPLADTQYF.

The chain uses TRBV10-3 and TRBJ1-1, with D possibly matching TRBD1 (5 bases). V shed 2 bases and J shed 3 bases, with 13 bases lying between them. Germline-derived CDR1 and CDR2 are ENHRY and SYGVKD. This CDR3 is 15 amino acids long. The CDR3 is CAISEDRGIDTEAFF. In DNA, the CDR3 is TGTGCCATCAGTGAGGACCGGGGCATTGACACTGAAGCTTTCTTT.

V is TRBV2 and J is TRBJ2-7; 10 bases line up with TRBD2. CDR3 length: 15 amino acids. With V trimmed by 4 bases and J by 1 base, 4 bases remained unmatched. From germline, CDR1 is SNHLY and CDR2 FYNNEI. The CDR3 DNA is TGTGCCAGCAGTGCACTAGCGGGGCAATCCTACGAGCAGTACTTC. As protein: CASSALAGQSYEQYF.

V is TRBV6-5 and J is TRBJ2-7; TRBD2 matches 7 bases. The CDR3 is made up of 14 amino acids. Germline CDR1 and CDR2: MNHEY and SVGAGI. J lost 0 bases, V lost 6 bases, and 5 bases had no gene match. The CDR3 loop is CASRAGTNSYEQYF. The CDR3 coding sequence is TGTGCCAGCAGAGCCGGGACTAACTCCTACGAGCAGTACTTC.

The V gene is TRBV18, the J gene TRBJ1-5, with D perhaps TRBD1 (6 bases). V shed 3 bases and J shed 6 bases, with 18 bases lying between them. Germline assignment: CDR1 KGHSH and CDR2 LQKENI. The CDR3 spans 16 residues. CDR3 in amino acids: CASSPGTQLTGQPQHF. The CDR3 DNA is TGTGCCAGCTCACCCGGGACACAATTAACGGGTCAGCCCCAGCATTTT.

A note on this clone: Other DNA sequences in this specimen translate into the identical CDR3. The CDR3: CASSLGQTDTQYF. The CDR3 DNA follows: TGTGCCAGCAGCTTGGGGCAAACAGATACGCAGTATTTT. The gene calls are TRBV5-4 and TRBJ2-3; no clear D gene. Germline V lookup: CDR1 SGHNT, CDR2 YYREEE (reference sequence). The CDR3 consists of 13 residues. V was shortened by 0 bases and J by 3 bases, with 5 bases between the two germline ends.

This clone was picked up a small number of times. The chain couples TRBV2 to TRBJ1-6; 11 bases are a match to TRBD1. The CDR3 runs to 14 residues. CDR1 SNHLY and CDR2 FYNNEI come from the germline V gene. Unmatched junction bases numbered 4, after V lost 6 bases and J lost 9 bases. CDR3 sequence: CASRGQGEGSPLHF. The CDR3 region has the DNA TGTGCCAGCAGGGGACAGGGGGAAGGTTCACCCCTCCACTTT. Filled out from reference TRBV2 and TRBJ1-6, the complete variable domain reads EPEVTQTPSHQVTQMGQEVILRCVPISNHLYFYWYRQILGQKVEFLVSFYNNEISEKSEIFDDQFSVERPDGSNFTLKIRSTKLEDSAMYFCASRGQGEGSPLHFGNGTRLTVT.

DNA for the CDR3: TGTGCCACCAGCACTACGATAGCGGGGCCCGGGGAGACCCAGTACTTC. Translation: CATSTTIAGPGETQYF. The chain combines TRBV15 with TRBJ2-5, with TRBD2 identical over 8 bases. Germline values: CDR1 LNHNV, CDR2 YYDKDF (reference sequence). CDR3 length equals 16 residues. Germline trimming cut 4 bases from V and 5 bases from J; bases unmatched to any gene: 12. The entire variable domain, with the rest obtained from reference TRBV15 and TRBJ2-5, is as follows: DAMVIQNPRYQVTQFGKPVTLSCSQTLNHNVMYWYQQKSSQAPKLLFHYYDKDFNNEADTPDNFQSRRPNTSFCFLDIRSPGLGDTAMYLCATSTTIAGPGETQYFGPGTRLLVL.

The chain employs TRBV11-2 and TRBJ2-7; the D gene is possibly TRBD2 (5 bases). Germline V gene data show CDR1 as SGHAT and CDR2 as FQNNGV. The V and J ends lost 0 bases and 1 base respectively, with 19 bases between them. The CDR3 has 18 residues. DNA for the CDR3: TGTGCCAGCAGCTTAGATCATGGGCGGGTCTGGCGGTCCTACGAGCAGTACTTC. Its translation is CASSLDHGRVWRSYEQYF.

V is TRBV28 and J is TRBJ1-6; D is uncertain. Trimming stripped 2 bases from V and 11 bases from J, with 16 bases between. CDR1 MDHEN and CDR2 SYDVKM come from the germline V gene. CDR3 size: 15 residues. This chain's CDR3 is CASSLINLKLAPLHF. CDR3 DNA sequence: TGTGCCAGCAGTTTAATTAACCTCAAGCTCGCACCCCTCCACTTT.

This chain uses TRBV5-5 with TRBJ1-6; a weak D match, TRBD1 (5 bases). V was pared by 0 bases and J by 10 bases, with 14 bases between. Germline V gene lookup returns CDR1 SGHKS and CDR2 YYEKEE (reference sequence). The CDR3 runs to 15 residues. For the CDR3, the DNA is TGTGCCAGCAGCTTGGCGCAGGGAACACAATCACCCCTCCACTTT. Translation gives CASSLAQGTQSPLHF.

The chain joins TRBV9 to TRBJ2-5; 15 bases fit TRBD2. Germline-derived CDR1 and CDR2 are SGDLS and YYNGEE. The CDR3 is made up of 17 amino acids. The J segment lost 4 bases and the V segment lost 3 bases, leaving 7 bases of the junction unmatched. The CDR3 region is CASSEGLAGGYGETQYF. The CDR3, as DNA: TGTGCCAGCAGCGAGGGACTAGCGGGAGGATACGGAGAGACCCAGTACTTC.

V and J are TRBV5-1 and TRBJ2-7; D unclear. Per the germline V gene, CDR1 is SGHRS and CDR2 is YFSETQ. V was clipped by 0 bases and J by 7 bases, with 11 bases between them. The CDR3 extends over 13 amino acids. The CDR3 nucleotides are TGCGCCAGCAGCTTGGCAGACCCTCGGGAGCAGTACTTC. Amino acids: CASSLADPREQYF.

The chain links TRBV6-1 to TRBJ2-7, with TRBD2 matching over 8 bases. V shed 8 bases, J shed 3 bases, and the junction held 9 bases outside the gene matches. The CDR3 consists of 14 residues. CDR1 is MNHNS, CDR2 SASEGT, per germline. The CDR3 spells CASSLAGTDYEQYF. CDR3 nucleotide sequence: TGTGCCAGCTCCTTAGCGGGAACCGACTACGAGCAGTACTTC.

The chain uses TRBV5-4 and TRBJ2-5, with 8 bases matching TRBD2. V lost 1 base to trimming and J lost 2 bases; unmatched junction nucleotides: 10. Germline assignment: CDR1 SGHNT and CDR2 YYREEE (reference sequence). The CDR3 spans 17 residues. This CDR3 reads CASSLLRLAGSQETQYF. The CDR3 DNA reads TGTGCCAGCAGCTTGCTGCGTCTAGCGGGTTCTCAAGAGACCCAGTACTTC.

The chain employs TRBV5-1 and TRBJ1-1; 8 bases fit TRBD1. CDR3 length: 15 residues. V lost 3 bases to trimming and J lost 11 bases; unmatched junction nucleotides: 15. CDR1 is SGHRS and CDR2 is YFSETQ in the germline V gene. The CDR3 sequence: CASSSGQELNNVAFF. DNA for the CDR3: TGCGCCAGCAGCTCGGGACAGGAGTTAAATAATGTGGCTTTCTTT.

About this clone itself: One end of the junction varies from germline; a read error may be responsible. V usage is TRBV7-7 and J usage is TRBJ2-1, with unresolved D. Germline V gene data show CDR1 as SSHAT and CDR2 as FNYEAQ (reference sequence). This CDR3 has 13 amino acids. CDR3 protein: CASSLTQYNEQFF. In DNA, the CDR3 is TGTGCTAGCAGCTTAACACAATACAATGAGCAGTTCTTC.

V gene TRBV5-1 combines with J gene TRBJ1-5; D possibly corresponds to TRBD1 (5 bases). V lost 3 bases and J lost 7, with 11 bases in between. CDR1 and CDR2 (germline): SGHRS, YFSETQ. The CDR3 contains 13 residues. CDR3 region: CASSSDSDQPQHF. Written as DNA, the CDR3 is TGCGCCAGCAGCTCCGACAGCGACCAGCCCCAGCATTTT.

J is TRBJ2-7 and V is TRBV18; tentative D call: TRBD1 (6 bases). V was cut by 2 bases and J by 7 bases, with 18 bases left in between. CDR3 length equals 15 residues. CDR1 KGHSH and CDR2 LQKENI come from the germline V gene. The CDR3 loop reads CASSPFVVQGTEQYF. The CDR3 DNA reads TGTGCCAGCTCACCATTCGTCGTGCAGGGGACAGAGCAGTACTTC. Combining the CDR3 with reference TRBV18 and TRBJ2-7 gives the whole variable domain NAGVMQNPRHLVRRRGQEARLRCSPMKGHSHVYWYRQLPEEGLKFMVYLQKENIIDESGMPKERFSAEFPKEGPSILRIQQVVRGDSAAYFCASSPFVVQGTEQYFGPGTRLTVT.

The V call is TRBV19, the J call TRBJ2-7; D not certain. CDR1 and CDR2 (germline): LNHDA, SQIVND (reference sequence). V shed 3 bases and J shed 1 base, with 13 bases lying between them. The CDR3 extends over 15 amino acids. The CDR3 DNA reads TGTGCCAGTAGTATTTCGACAATCAAATCCTACGAGCAGTACTTC. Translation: CASSISTIKSYEQYF.

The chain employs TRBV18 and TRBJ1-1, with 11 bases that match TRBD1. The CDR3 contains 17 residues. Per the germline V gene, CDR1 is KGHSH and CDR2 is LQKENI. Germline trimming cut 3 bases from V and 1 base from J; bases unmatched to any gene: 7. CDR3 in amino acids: CASSPYRDRGGNTEAFF. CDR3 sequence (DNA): TGTGCCAGCTCACCGTACCGGGACAGGGGGGGGAACACTGAAGCTTTCTTT. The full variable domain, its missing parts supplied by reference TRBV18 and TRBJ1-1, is NAGVMQNPRHLVRRRGQEARLRCSPMKGHSHVYWYRQLPEEGLKFMVYLQKENIIDESGMPKERFSAEFPKEGPSILRIQQVVRGDSAAYFCASSPYRDRGGNTEAFFGQGTRLTVV.

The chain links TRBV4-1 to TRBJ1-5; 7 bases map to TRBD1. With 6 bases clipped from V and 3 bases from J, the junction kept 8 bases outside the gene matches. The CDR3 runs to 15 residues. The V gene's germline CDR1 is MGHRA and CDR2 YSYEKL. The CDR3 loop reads CASSRDSFTNQPQHF. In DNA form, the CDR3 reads TGCGCCAGCAGTAGGGACAGTTTTACCAATCAGCCCCAGCATTTT.